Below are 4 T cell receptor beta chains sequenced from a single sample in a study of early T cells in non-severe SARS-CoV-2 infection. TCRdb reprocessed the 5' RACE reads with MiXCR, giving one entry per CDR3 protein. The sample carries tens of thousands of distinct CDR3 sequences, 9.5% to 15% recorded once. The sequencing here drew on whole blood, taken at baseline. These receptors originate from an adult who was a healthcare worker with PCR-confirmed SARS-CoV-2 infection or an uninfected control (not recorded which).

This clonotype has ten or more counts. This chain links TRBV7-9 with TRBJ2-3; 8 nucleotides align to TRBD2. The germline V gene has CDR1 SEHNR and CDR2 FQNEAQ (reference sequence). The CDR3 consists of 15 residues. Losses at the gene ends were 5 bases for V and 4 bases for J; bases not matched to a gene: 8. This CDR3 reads CASSPSGGRADTQYF. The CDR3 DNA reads TGTGCCAGCAGCCCCAGCGGGGGTAGGGCAGATACGCAGTATTTT.

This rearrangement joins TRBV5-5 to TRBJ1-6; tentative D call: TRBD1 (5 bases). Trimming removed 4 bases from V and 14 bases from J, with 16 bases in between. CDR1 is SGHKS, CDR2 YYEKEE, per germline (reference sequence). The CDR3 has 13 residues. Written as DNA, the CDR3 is TGTGCCAGCAGCGAGGGACGCACCGTTGCCCTCCACTTT. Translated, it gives CASSEGRTVALHF.

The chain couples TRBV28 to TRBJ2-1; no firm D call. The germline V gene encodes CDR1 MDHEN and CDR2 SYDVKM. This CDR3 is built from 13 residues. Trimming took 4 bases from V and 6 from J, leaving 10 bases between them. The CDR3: CASSSTTRNEQFF. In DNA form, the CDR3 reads TGTGCCAGCAGTTCGACAACCCGCAATGAGCAGTTCTTC.

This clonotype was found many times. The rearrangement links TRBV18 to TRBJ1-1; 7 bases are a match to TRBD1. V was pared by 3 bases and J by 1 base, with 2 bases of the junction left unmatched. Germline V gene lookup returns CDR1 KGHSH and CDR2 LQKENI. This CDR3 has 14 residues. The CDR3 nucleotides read TGTGCCAGCTCACCCGGGACAGAGAACACTGAAGCTTTCTTT. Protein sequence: CASSPGTENTEAFF.